What follows are 4 T cell receptor beta chains derived from one specimen sequenced in a study of control samples from healthy donors and cancer patients. Sequencing was performed with immunoSEQ multiplex PCR; in TCRdb, only in-frame clones are kept and a portion is missing. The table lists some 150,000 clones, roughly 89% of them singletons. Material: blood. These receptors originate from a woman aged 25 to 45 in good health.

V usage is TRBV4-2 and J usage is TRBJ2-1, with D hard to call. Trimming left V 1 base short and J 1 base short, with 8 bases between. Germline CDR1 and CDR2: LGHNA and YNFKEQ. The CDR3 is 15 residues long. The CDR3 DNA reads TGTGCCAGCAGCCAAGGTGGTTGGTCCTACAATGAGCAGTTCTTC. Its translation: CASSQGGWSYNEQFF.

The gene calls are TRBV4-2 and TRBJ1-1, with 9 bases identical to TRBD1. The germline V gene encodes CDR1 LGHNA and CDR2 YNFKEQ. V lost 0 bases and J lost 3; bases outside the gene matches: 2. CDR3 length: 15 amino acids. The CDR3 protein is CASSQDNRGHTEAFF. In nucleotides, the CDR3 is TGTGCCAGCAGCCAAGATAACAGGGGGCACACTGAAGCTTTCTTT.

The V gene is TRBV30, the J gene TRBJ1-2, with 11 bases fitting TRBD1. V lost 2 bases and J lost 5; bases outside the gene matches: 4. Germline CDR1 is GTSNPN and CDR2 is SVGIG (reference sequence). The CDR3 has 14 amino acids. DNA for the CDR3: TGTGCCTGGAGTCTGGACAGGGGGCCGTATGGCTACACCTTC. This encodes CAWSLDRGPYGYTF.

This chain connects TRBV19 to TRBJ2-4; D is possibly TRBD1 (5 bases). The germline gives CDR1 LNHDA, CDR2 SQIVND (reference sequence). The germline V and J ends were trimmed by 3 bases and 1 base, with 13 bases remaining between them. The CDR3 spans 16 residues. CDR3 region: CASSIKGFGAKNIQYF. CDR3 bases: TGTGCCAGTAGTATTAAGGGGTTTGGGGCCAAAAACATTCAGTACTTC. The full variable domain, completed using reference TRBV19 and TRBJ2-4, is DGGITQSPKYLFRKEGQNVTLSCEQNLNHDAMYWYRQDPGQGLRLIYYSQIVNDFQKGDIAEGYSVSREKKESFPLTVTSAQKNPTAFYLCASSIKGFGAKNIQYFGAGTRLSVL.